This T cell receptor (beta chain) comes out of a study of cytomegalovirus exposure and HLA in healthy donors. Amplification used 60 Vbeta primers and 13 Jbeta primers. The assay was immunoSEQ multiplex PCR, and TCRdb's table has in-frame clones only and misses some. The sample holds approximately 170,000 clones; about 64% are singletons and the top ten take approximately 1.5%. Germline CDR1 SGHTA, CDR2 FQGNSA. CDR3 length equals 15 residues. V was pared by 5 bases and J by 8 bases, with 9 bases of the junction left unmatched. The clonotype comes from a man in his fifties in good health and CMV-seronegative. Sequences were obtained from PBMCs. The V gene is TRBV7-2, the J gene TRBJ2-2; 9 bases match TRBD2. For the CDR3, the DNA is TGTGCCAGCAGCCTAGGGCGCGGGGGGGCGGGGGAGCTGTTTTTT. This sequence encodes CASSLGRGGAGELFF.